This TCR beta chain was captured by sequencing in a study of cytomegalovirus exposure and HLA in healthy donors. Notes on the study in general: Subsequent analysis found a tendency for first-cohort TCR clusters to co-occur within the 120 or so validation repertoires.

With respect to this clone: Its specificity is unknown.

Generated by immunoSEQ multiplex PCR, the TCRdb table keeps only in-frame clones and is missing some. The sample records approximately 270,000 clones, roughly 84% being singletons. The TCR comes from a young man in good health and CMV-seropositive. Sample: PBMCs.

CDR3 region: CASSFGAGAYEQYF. The CDR3 DNA is TGTGCCAGCAGCTTTGGGGCAGGGGCCTACGAGCAGTACTTC. V gene TRBV7-2 combines with J gene TRBJ2-7; D might be TRBD1 (6 bases). The CDR3 sequence is 14 residues long. With 3 bases removed from V and 2 bases from J, the gap between germline ends came to 11 bases. Germline-derived CDR1 and CDR2 are SGHTA and FQGNSA.